This T cell receptor (beta chain) came from a study of blood T cells in healthy people across ages. The second PCR ran about 6 to 12 cycles with a sample-barcoded 5' primer and J-beta primers. MiXCR, run by TCRdb on the 5' RACE reads, gives a single entry per CDR3 protein. The top ten hold 10% to 13% of the sample, which has about 930,000 distinct CDR3 sequences, almost 30% seen once. There are a few counts of this clonotype. A single base separates this from a much larger clone, so it may be a read error. The CDR3 covers 14 residues. Germline CDR1 reads MNHEY; CDR2 reads SVGAGI. These data are also associated with another study on T cells of mothers and their children.

This sequence was found in a woman aged 40-49 years in good health. This chain uses TRBV6-5 with TRBJ2-1; 9 bases agree with TRBD2. The sequenced sample consisted of blood. CDR3 sequence: CASTDLAGYNGQFF. The DNA for the CDR3 is TGTGCCAGCACCGACCTAGCGGGGTACAATGGGCAGTTCTTC.